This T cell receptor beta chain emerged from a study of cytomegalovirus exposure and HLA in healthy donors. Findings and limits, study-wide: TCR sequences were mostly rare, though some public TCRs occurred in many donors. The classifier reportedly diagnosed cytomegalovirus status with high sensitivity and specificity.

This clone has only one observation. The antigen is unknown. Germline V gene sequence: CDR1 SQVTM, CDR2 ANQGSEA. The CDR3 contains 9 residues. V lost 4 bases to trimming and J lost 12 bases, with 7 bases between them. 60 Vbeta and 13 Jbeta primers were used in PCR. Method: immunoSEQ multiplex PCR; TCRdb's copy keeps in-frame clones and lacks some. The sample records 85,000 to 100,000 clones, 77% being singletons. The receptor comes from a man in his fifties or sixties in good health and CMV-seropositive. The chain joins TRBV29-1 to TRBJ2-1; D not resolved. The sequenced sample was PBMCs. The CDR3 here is CSVGVLQFF. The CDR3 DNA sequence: TGCAGCGTTGGAGTTCTGCAGTTCTTC.